This T cell receptor (beta chain) emerged from a study of blood T cell repertoires in COVID-19. Germline CDR1 reads LNHDA; CDR2 reads SQIVND (reference sequence). There are 15 residues in the CDR3. Losses at the gene ends were 6 bases for V and 9 bases for J; bases not matched to a gene: 16. Authors' methods: Using reference gene primer amplification, nucleated cell counts were estimated. Libraries were prepared by immunoSEQ multiplex PCR; TCRdb keeps only in-frame clonotypes and omits some of them. Clone size and V and J calls were adopted from that table, with D and trimming inferred from the DNA. The table has approximately 200,000 clones, 85% to 90% seen once; the top ten hold less than 4.5%.

V is TRBV19 and J is TRBJ1-2; 7 nucleotides align to TRBD1. The receptor comes from a man aged 45 to 65 with acute or convalescent COVID-19. Sequencing was performed on peripheral blood. CDR3 residues: CASRIQDRLLVSYTF. As DNA, the CDR3 is TGTGCCAGTAGGATACAGGACAGGCTCCTAGTGAGCTACACCTTC.